Listed here are 28 T cell receptor beta chains from one sample, sequenced in a study of cytomegalovirus exposure and HLA in healthy donors. Primers for the PCR totalled 60 Vbeta and 13 Jbeta. Clones were sequenced by immunoSEQ multiplex PCR, and TCRdb holds only the in-frame ones, with some missing. Among fewer than 200,000 clones listed, 75% to 85% were seen once. Sequencing was done on a sample of PBMCs. These receptors were collected from a man aged 25-40 years in good health and CMV-seronegative.

The rearrangement joins TRBV10-1 to TRBJ2-1, with TRBD2 identical over 10 bases. The trim removed 4 bases at V and 8 bases at J, leaving 20 bases unmatched. The CDR3 length is 19 residues. Germline loops: CDR1 WNHNN, CDR2 SYGVQD (reference sequence). The CDR3 coding sequence is TGCGCCAGCAGTGGGGGACTAGCGTTCCTTGGGGGCGAGTTCGATGAGCAGTTCTTC. It codes for CASSGGLAFLGGEFDEQFF.

CDR3 nucleotides: TGTGCCAGCAGCTGGCAACCGAACACTGAAGCTTTCTTT. It codes for CASSWQPNTEAFF. The chain has TRBV9 and TRBJ1-1, with unresolved D. This CDR3 is 13 amino acids long. V was cut by 4 bases and J by 1 base, with 8 bases left in between. In germline, CDR1 is SGDLS, CDR2 YYNGEE.

The J gene is TRBJ2-7, the V gene TRBV23-1; 7 bases align to TRBD1. TRBV23-1 is given ORF status, its function remaining uncertain. V was clipped by 5 bases and J by 5 bases; unmatched bases: 12. This CDR3 region has 15 residues. As DNA, the CDR3 is TGCGCCAGCAGTTTCGGGGCACAGGGGTTGAACGAGCAGTACTTC. Residues: CASSFGAQGLNEQYF.

The V and J genes are TRBV19 and TRBJ1-1; D is possibly TRBD1 (6 bases). The CDR3 has 17 residues. CDR1 and CDR2 from the germline V gene are LNHDA and SQIVND (reference sequence). The germline V and J ends were trimmed by 3 bases and 0 bases, with 17 bases remaining between them. The CDR3 DNA sequence: TGTGCCAGTAGTATGATACTTTCCGGACAGATGAACACTGAAGCTTTCTTT. Its protein is CASSMILSGQMNTEAFF.

The chain is built from TRBV27 and TRBJ2-7; D remains ambiguous. From germline, CDR1 is MNHEY and CDR2 SMNVEV (reference sequence). The CDR3 length is 13 residues. V was shortened by 4 bases and J by 6 bases, with 13 bases between the two germline ends. This chain's CDR3 is CASSSLRSSEQYF. CDR3 bases: TGTGCCAGCAGTTCCCTTAGGAGCAGCGAGCAGTACTTC.

The chain uses TRBV9 and TRBJ2-5; no definite D call. CDR3 size: 14 residues. V lost 0 bases, J lost 5 bases, and 11 bases lay in between. Looked up from germline, CDR1 is SGDLS and CDR2 is YYNGEE. CDR3: CASSVEPLRETQYF. The CDR3 nucleotides are TGTGCCAGCAGCGTAGAGCCCCTACGGGAGACCCAGTACTTC.

The J gene is TRBJ1-2, the V gene TRBV11-2, with D perhaps TRBD1 (6 bases). Germline CDR1 SGHAT, CDR2 FQNNGV. There are 18 residues in the CDR3. Trimming took 5 bases from V and 2 from J, leaving 24 bases between them. CDR3 DNA: TGTGCCAGCAGCCCCAACTCACAGAGGGGGGGACCAAACTATGGCTACACCTTC. Protein: CASSPNSQRGGPNYGYTF.

V is TRBV6-6 and J is TRBJ2-1; D unclear. Looked up from germline, CDR1 is MNHNY and CDR2 is SVGAGI (reference sequence). The CDR3 loop spans 14 amino acids. Trimming shortened V by 6 bases and J by 0 bases, and 9 bases separated the two germline ends. CDR3 sequence: CASSVPSSYNEQFF. CDR3 nucleotide sequence: TGTGCCAGCAGCGTCCCTAGCTCCTACAATGAGCAGTTCTTC.

This clone came up a few times. The J gene is TRBJ2-7, the V gene TRBV11-2; TRBD2 matches 14 bases. The CDR3 loop spans 14 amino acids. V lost 3 bases to trimming and J lost 9 bases; unmatched junction nucleotides: 4. Looked up from germline, CDR1 is SGHAT and CDR2 is FQNNGV. The CDR3 loop is CASSFRGLAGVQYF. CDR3 DNA sequence: TGTGCCAGCAGCTTCCGGGGACTAGCGGGAGTGCAGTACTTC.

The gene calls are TRBV15 and TRBJ2-1; the match to TRBD2 covers 7 bases. There are 17 residues in the CDR3. Germline-derived CDR1 and CDR2 are LNHNV and YYDKDF (reference sequence). J lost 6 bases, V lost 0 bases, and 11 bases had no gene match. The CDR3 nucleotides read TGTGCCACCAGCAGAGATGTTCGGCGGGGGAGTTCCAATGAGCAGTTCTTC. Translating it yields CATSRDVRRGSSNEQFF. Full variable domain (rest looked up from reference TRBV15 and TRBJ2-1): DAMVIQNPRYQVTQFGKPVTLSCSQTLNHNVMYWYQQKSSQAPKLLFHYYDKDFNNEADTPDNFQSRRPNTSFCFLDIRSPGLGDTAMYLCATSRDVRRGSSNEQFFGPGTRLTVL.

This clone was seen a handful of times. CDR3 residues: CASSLIPSGEQFF. The CDR3 DNA reads as TGTGCCAGCAGCTTAATCCCATCAGGGGAGCAGTTCTTC. V usage is TRBV7-3 and J usage is TRBJ2-1, with a possible D match to TRBD1 (5 bases). The CDR3 totals 13 residues. CDR1 and CDR2 (germline): SGHTA, FQGTGA. V dropped 1 base and J dropped 10 bases, with 11 bases sitting between them.

This chain uses TRBV30 with TRBJ1-1; maybe TRBD1 (6 bases). This CDR3 has 15 amino acids. Germline values: CDR1 GTSNPN, CDR2 SVGIG (reference sequence). Between the trimmed V and J ends, which lost 2 bases and 5 bases, there was a span of 18 bases. The CDR3 coding sequence is TGTGCCTGGAGTACATGGACAGACATTTGGACTGAAGCTTTCTTT. It translates to CAWSTWTDIWTEAFF.

The chain links TRBV19 to TRBJ1-1; possibly TRBD1 for D (5 bases). The length of the CDR3 is 13 residues. Germline CDR1 is LNHDA and CDR2 is SQIVND (reference sequence). Trimming removed 9 bases at V and 4 bases at J, with 15 bases between. For the CDR3, the DNA is TGTGCCAGCAAAGGCGGGGGAATCACTGAAGCTTTCTTT. It is translated as CASKGGGITEAFF.

J is TRBJ1-4 and V is TRBV10-3; 7 bases line up with TRBD1. CDR1 is ENHRY and CDR2 is SYGVKD in the germline V gene. The CDR3 is made up of 14 amino acids. Trimming cost V 6 bases and J 8 bases; bases outside gene matches: 9. Here the CDR3 DNA reads TGTGCCATCAGGGGGACAGCGATAGGGGAAAAACTGTTTTTT. Translation gives CAIRGTAIGEKLFF.

This chain joins TRBV20-1 and TRBJ2-7; possible D gene TRBD2, 6 bases. Trimming removed 6 bases from V and 9 bases from J, with 12 bases in between. Germline-derived CDR1 and CDR2 are DFQATT and SNEGSKA (reference sequence). The CDR3 is 10 residues long. The CDR3 DNA reads as TGCAGTGCAATGCACGGGGGGCAGTACTTC. This encodes CSAMHGGQYF.

V usage is TRBV5-1 and J usage is TRBJ2-5; D gene uncertain. Trimming cost V 4 bases and J 5 bases, with 3 bases left between them. The CDR3 is 10 residues long. Germline CDR1 reads SGHRS; CDR2 reads YFSETQ. CDR3 in DNA: TGCGCCAGCAGCCGGGAGACCCAGTACTTC. Translating gives CASSRETQYF.

The rearrangement uses TRBV18 and TRBJ2-1, with D possibly TRBD1 on 9 matching bases. CDR3 length: 16 amino acids. Trimming removed 0 bases from V and 10 bases from J, with 19 bases in between. Germline V gene sequence: CDR1 KGHSH, CDR2 LQKENI. The CDR3 region is CASSPPGFSGTGEQFF. CDR3 nucleotides: TGTGCCAGCTCACCACCGGGGTTTAGCGGGACAGGGGAGCAGTTCTTC.

The chain combines TRBV4-3 with TRBJ1-2, with 7 bases lining up with TRBD1. The CDR3 spans 14 residues. Germline V gives CDR1 LGHNA, CDR2 YSLEER. V shed 1 base, J shed 5 bases, and the junction held 4 bases outside the gene matches. The CDR3: CASSQGRQGYGYTF. The CDR3, as DNA: TGCGCCAGCAGCCAAGGACGACAGGGATATGGCTACACCTTC.

This clone has only a few counts. The chain couples TRBV27 to TRBJ2-5, with 7 bases fitting TRBD2. This CDR3 has 19 amino acids. Germline assignment: CDR1 MNHEY and CDR2 SMNVEV (reference sequence). V shed 7 bases, J shed 2 bases, and the junction held 22 bases outside the gene matches. The CDR3, as DNA: TGTGCCAGCACCGCCATGGGGATGAGGGGCGGGAGCACACAAGAGACCCAGTACTTC. Amino acids: CASTAMGMRGGSTQETQYF.

This rearrangement joins TRBV10-3 to TRBJ2-7; a possible D gene is TRBD2 (6 bases). V was cut by 6 bases and J by 2 bases, with 17 bases left in between. Germline CDR1 is ENHRY and CDR2 is SYGVKD. This CDR3 is built from 15 residues. The CDR3, as DNA: TGTGCCATCAGCCTCCGGGGGACGGGGGCCTACGAGCAGTACTTC. The encoded protein is CAISLRGTGAYEQYF.

This chain uses TRBV9 with TRBJ1-2; D possibly corresponds to TRBD1 (5 bases). The CDR3 contains 15 residues. Trimming left V 2 bases short and J 0 bases short, with 11 bases between. CDR1 SGDLS and CDR2 YYNGEE come from the germline V gene. The CDR3 bases are TGTGCCAGCAGCGTTGGGGGGAGCCCTAACTATGGCTACACCTTC. Encoded protein: CASSVGGSPNYGYTF.

The genes are TRBV7-9 and TRBJ2-2, with D possibly being TRBD1 (6 bases). The V gene lost 4 bases and the J gene lost 15 bases, with 12 bases spanning the gap. Per germline, CDR1 SEHNR and CDR2 FQNEAQ (reference sequence). The CDR3 totals 11 residues. CDR3 nucleotides: TGTGCCAGCAGCTCGACAGGTTTGGTGTTTTTT. Protein: CASSSTGLVFF.

CDR3 in DNA: TGCGCCAGCAGTTTAACGCGGGAGACTCCCTACAATGAGCAGTTCTTC. Translation gives CASSLTRETPYNEQFF. V usage is TRBV10-1 and J usage is TRBJ2-1; 7 bases map to TRBD2. CDR3 length equals 16 residues. V lost 5 bases to trimming and J lost 2 bases; unmatched junction nucleotides: 9. Germline-derived CDR1 and CDR2 are WNHNN and SYGVQD (reference sequence).

V is TRBV10-3 and J is TRBJ2-2; TRBD2 agrees at 15 bases. The V and J ends lost 4 bases and 4 bases, in that order; junction bases with no gene match: 1. Germline CDR1 ENHRY, CDR2 SYGVKD. There are 16 residues in the CDR3. The CDR3 region is CAISGTSGRATGELFF. In nucleotides, the CDR3 is TGTGCCATCAGTGGGACTAGCGGGAGGGCCACCGGGGAGCTGTTTTTT.

CDR3 in DNA: TGTGCCAGCAGCTTTCGGGGGGAAACCGGGGAGCTGTTTTTT. This gives the protein CASSFRGETGELFF. The rearrangement links TRBV7-2 to TRBJ2-2; 7 positions match TRBD2. CDR3 length equals 14 residues. Trimming at V came to 3 bases and at J to 5 bases, leaving 3 bases not matched to a gene. The germline gives CDR1 SGHTA, CDR2 FQGNSA.

For this clone: One end of the junction is discordant with germline, which a read error may explain. The chain links TRBV7-9 to TRBJ1-5; D may be TRBD1 (5 bases). Germline-derived CDR1 and CDR2 are SEHNR and FQNEAQ (reference sequence). The CDR3 has 15 residues. The CDR3 sequence: CSSSLGPGGNQPQHF. Here the CDR3 DNA reads TGTTCCAGCAGCCTGGGACCGGGAGGTAATCAGCCCCAGCATTTT.

The chain's CDR3 is CASSASGTSGAQQYF. In DNA form, the CDR3 reads TGTGCCAGCAGCGCTTCCGGGACTAGCGGGGCCCAGCAGTATTTT. The chain has TRBV9 and TRBJ2-3, with TRBD2 identical over 13 bases. The CDR3 is 15 residues long. V dropped 3 bases and J dropped 11; count of bases not matched to a gene: 9. Germline V lookup: CDR1 SGDLS, CDR2 YYNGEE.

The chain recombines TRBV6-5 with TRBJ1-5; D is unclear. Trimming pared 6 bases from V and 9 bases from J, leaving 15 bases between. The germline CDR1 and CDR2 sequences are MNHEY and SVGAGI. The CDR3 has 13 amino acids. The CDR3 DNA follows: TGTGCCAGCAGCCCTGGGTTAGCGAGGCCCCAGCATTTT. It codes for CASSPGLARPQHF.